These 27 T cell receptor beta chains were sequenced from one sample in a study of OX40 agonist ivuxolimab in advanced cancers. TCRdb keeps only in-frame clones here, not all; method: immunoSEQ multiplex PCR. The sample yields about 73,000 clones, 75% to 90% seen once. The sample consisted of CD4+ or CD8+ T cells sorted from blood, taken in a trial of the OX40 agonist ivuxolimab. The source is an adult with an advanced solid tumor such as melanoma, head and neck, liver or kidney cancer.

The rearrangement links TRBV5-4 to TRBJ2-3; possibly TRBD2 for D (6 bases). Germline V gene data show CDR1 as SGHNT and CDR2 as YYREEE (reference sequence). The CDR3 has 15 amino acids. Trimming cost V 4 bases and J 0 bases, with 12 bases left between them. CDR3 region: CASSPTGTSTDTQYF. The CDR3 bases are TGTGCCAGCAGCCCTACCGGGACTAGCACAGATACGCAGTATTTT.

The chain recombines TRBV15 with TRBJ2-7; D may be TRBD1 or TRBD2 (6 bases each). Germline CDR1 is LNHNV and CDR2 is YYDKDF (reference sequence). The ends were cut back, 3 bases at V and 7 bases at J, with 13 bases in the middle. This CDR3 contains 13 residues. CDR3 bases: TGTGCCACCAGCAGGAAGCAGGGGAGGGAGCAGTACTTC. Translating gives CATSRKQGREQYF.

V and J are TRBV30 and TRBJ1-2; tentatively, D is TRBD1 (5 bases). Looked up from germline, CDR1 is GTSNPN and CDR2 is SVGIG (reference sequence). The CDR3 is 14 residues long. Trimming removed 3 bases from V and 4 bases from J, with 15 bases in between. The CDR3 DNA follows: TGTGCCTGGAGAATAAAGGGGTATCTCTATGGCTACACCTTC. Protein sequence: CAWRIKGYLYGYTF.

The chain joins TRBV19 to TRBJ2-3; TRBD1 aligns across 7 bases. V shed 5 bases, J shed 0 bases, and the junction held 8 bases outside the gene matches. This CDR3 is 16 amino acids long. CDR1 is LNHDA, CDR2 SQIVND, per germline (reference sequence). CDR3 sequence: CASSGFRTGSTDTQYF. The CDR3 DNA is TGTGCCAGTAGTGGGTTCCGGACAGGTAGCACAGATACGCAGTATTTT.

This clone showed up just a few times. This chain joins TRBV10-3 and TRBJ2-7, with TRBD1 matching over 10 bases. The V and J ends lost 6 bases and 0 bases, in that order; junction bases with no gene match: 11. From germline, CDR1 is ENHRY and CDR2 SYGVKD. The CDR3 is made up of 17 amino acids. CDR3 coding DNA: TGTGCCATCAGGACGGGACAGGGGTATGGAAACTCCTACGAGCAGTACTTC. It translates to CAIRTGQGYGNSYEQYF.

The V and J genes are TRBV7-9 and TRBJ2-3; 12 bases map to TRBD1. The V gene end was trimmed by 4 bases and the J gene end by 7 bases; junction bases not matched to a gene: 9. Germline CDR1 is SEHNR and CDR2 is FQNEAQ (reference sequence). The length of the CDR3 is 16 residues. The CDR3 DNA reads TGTGCCAGCAGCTCCGCCGGGACAGGGGGCATGTATACGCAGTATTTT. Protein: CASSSAGTGGMYTQYF.

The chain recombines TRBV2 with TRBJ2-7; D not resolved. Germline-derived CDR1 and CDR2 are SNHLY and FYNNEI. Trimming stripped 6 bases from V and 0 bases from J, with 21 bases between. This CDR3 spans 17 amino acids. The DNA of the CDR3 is TGTGCCAGCAGCCACGGGCCGTTTGCTCCAAGCTCCTACGAGCAGTACTTC. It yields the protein CASSHGPFAPSSYEQYF.

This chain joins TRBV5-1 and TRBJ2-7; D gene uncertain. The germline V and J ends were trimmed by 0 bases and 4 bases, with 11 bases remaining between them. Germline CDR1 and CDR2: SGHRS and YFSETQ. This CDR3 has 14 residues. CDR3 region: CASSLAAGTYEQYF. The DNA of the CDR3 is TGCGCCAGCAGCTTGGCGGCAGGAACGTACGAGCAGTACTTC.

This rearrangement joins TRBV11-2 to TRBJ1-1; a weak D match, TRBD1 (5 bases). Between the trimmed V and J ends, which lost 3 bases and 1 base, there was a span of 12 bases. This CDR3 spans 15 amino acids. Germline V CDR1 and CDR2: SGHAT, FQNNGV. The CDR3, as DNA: TGTGCCAGCAGCTTTATGTGGGGCCCGAACACTGAAGCTTTCTTT. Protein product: CASSFMWGPNTEAFF.

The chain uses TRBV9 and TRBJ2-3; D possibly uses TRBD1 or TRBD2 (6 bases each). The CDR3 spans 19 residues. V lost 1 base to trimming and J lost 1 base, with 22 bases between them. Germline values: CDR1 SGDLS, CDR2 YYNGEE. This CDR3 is CASSVKDRGPGGGTDTQYF. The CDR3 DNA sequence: TGTGCCAGCAGCGTAAAAGACCGGGGGCCCGGTGGCGGCACAGATACGCAGTATTTT.

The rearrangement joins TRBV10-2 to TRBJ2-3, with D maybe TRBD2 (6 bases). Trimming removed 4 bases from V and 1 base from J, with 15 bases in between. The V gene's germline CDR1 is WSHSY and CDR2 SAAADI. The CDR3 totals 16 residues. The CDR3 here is CASSGGTAPRTDTQYF. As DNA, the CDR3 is TGCGCCAGCAGTGGCGGGACTGCCCCTCGCACAGATACGCAGTATTTT.

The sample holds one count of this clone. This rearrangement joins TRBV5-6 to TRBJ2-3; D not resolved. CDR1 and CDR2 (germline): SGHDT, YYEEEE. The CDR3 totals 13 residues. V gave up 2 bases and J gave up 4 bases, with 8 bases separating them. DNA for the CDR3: TGTGCCAGCAGCTTCCCTGGGGCAGATACGCAGTATTTT. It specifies CASSFPGADTQYF.

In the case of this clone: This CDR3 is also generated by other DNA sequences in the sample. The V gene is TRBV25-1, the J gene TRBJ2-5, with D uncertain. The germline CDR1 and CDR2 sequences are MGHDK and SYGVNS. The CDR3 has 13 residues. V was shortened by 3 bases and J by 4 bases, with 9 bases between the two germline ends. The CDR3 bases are TGTGCCAGCAGTGAGTTTGGCGGAGAGACCCAGTACTTC. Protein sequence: CASSEFGGETQYF.

CDR3 sequence (DNA): TGCGCCAGCAGCTTAGGGACAGGGGGCACCGGGGAGCTGTTTTTT. This translates into CASSLGTGGTGELFF. This chain uses TRBV5-1 with TRBJ2-2, with 11 bases fitting TRBD1. The germline V gene has CDR1 SGHRS and CDR2 YFSETQ. This CDR3 comprises 15 residues. The trim removed 2 bases at V and 4 bases at J, leaving 1 base unmatched.

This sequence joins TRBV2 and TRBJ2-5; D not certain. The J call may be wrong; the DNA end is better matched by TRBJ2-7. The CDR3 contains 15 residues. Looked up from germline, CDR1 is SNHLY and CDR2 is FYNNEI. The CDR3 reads CASSALSEFSYEQYF. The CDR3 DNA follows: TGTGCCAGCAGTGCACTCAGTGAGTTCTCCTACGAGCAGTACTTC.

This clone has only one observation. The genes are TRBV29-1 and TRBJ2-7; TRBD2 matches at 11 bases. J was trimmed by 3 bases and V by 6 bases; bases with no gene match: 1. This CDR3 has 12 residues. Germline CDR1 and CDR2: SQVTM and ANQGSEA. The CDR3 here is CSVTSGSYEQYF. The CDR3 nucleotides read TGCAGCGTCACTAGCGGGAGCTACGAGCAGTACTTC.

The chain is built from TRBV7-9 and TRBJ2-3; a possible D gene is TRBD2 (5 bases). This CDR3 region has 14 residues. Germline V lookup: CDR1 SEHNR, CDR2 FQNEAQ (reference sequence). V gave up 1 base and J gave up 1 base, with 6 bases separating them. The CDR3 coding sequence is TGTGCCAGCAGCTTAGAGGGAGGCACAGATACGCAGTATTTT. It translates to CASSLEGGTDTQYF.

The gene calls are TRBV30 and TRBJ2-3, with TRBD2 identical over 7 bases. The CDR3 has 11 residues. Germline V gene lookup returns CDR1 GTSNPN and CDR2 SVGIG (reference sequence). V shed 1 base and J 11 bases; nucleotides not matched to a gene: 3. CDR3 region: CAWSELAGQYF. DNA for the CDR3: TGTGCCTGGAGTGAATTAGCGGGGCAGTATTTT.

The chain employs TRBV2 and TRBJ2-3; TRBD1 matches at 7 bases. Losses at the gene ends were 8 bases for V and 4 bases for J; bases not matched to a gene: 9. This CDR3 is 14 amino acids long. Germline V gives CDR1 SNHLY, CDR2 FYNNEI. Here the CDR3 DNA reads TGTGCCAGCTGTACAGGGGACCATGCAGATACGCAGTATTTT. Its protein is CASCTGDHADTQYF.

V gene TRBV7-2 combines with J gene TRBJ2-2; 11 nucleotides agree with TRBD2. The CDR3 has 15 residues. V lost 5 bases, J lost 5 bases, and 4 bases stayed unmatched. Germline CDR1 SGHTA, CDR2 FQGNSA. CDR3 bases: TGTGCCAGCAGCCCCTGGACTAGCGGGACCGGGGAGCTGTTTTTT. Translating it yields CASSPWTSGTGELFF.

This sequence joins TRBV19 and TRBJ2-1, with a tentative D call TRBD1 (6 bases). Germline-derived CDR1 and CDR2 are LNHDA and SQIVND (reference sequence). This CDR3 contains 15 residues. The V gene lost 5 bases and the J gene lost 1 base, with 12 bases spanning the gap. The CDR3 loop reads CASSANRVSYNEQFF. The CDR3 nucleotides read TGTGCCAGTAGTGCTAACAGGGTTTCCTACAATGAGCAGTTCTTC.

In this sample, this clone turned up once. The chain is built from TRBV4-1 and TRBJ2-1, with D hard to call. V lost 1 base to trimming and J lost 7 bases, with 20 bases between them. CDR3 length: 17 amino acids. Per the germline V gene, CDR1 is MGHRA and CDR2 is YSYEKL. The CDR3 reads CASSQGPARDFWNEQFF. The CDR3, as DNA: TGCGCCAGCAGCCAAGGCCCCGCAAGGGATTTTTGGAATGAGCAGTTCTTC.

The CDR3 reads CASSLAGPDYGYTF. In nucleotides, the CDR3 is TGCGCCAGCAGCTTGGCCGGCCCTGACTATGGCTACACCTTC. The chain is built from TRBV5-1 and TRBJ1-2, with D uncertain. V lost 0 bases, J lost 3 bases, and 9 bases lay in between. The CDR3 length is 14 residues. CDR1 is SGHRS, CDR2 YFSETQ, per germline.

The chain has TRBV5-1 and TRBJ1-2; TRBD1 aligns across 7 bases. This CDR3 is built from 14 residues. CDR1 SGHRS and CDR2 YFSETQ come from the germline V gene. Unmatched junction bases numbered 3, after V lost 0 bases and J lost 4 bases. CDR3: CASSLEGQLYGYTF. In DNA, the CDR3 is TGCGCCAGCAGCTTGGAGGGACAGCTCTATGGCTACACCTTC. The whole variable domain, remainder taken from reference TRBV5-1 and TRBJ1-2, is KAGVTQTPRYLIKTRGQQVTLSCSPISGHRSVSWYQQTPGQGLQFLFEYFSETQRNKGNFPGRFSGRQFSNSRSEMNVSTLELGDSALYLCASSLEGQLYGYTFGSGTRLTVV.

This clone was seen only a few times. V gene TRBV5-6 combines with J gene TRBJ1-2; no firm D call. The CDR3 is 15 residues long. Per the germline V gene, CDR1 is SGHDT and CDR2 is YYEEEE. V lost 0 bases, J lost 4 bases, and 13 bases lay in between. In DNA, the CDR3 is TGTGCCAGCAGCTTGGAAGGGCCGGGGATCTATGGCTACACCTTC. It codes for CASSLEGPGIYGYTF.

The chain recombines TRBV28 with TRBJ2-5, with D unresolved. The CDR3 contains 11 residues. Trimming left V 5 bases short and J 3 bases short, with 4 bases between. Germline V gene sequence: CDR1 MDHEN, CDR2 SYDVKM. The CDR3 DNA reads TGTGCCAGCAGTCAAGAAGAGACCCAGTACTTC. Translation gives CASSQEETQYF.

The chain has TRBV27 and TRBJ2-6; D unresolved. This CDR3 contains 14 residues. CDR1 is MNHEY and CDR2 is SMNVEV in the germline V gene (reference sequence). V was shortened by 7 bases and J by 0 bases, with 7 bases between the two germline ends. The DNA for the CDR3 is TGTGCCAGCACCCCTAGCTCTGGGGCCAACGTCCTGACTTTC. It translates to CASTPSSGANVLTF.